This T cell receptor (beta chain) was found in a study of blood T cell repertoires in COVID-19. For the study at large: The samples span acute and convalescent COVID-19 from the United States, Italy and Spain. Sample material is recorded as cDNA or gDNA derived from T cells, B-cell-depleted T cells, or PBMCs.

Original handling: Estimated nucleated cell counts came from reference gene primer amplification. Clones were sequenced by immunoSEQ multiplex PCR, and TCRdb holds only the in-frame ones, with some missing. V and J calls and clone size are as listed in that table; D and trimming were resolved from the DNA. This sample has over 250,000 clones, with around 90% found just once. The V end lost 0 bases, the J end lost 4 bases, and 13 bases lay between the germline ends. Germline V gene lookup returns CDR1 SGHNT and CDR2 YYREEE (reference sequence). CDR3 length equals 16 residues. Sequencing used peripheral blood. The TCR originated in a man aged 50 to 60 with acute or convalescent COVID-19. The chain combines TRBV5-4 with TRBJ2-2; D uncertain. This CDR3 reads CASSLGSRSVTGELFF. CDR3 coding DNA: TGTGCCAGCAGCTTGGGGTCTAGGTCGGTCACCGGGGAGCTGTTTTTT.